The 10 T cell receptor beta chains below all came from one sample that was sequenced in a study of blood T cell repertoires in COVID-19. The table came from immunoSEQ multiplex PCR; TCRdb's copy has only in-frame clones and leaves some out. The sample includes 90,000 to 120,000 clones, less than 80% seen only once; the top ten take more than 20%. Sample: peripheral blood. These receptors came from a man between 70 and 80 years old with active or convalescent COVID-19.

This clone occurred a few times. The CDR3 nucleotides are TGCGCCAGCAGCCCCGACAGGGGCGATAGGGAGCTGTTTTTT. Its translation is CASSPDRGDRELFF. The chain employs TRBV4-1 and TRBJ2-2, with 8 nucleotides matching TRBD1. The CDR3 runs to 14 residues. The germline V gene has CDR1 MGHRA and CDR2 YSYEKL. The junction had 7 bases not matched to a gene; V was cut back by 4 bases and J by 9 bases.

The chain combines TRBV19 with TRBJ1-2; 7 bases match TRBD1. The ends lost 8 bases at V and 4 bases at J; junction bases unmatched: 4. CDR3 length: 12 amino acids. CDR1 and CDR2 from the germline V gene are LNHDA and SQIVND (reference sequence). CDR3 nucleotides: TGTGCCAGTCACCGGGACAGCTATGGCTACACCTTC. Its translation: CASHRDSYGYTF.

The V and J genes are TRBV19 and TRBJ2-6; 12 nucleotides line up with TRBD2. CDR3 length: 19 amino acids. Germline V lookup: CDR1 LNHDA, CDR2 SQIVND (reference sequence). V trimming: 6 bases; J trimming: 1 base; junction bases outside the gene matches: 10. CDR3 coding DNA: TGTGCCAGTAGGAATCCGGGACTAGCGGGCCCTTCTGGGGCCAACGTCCTGACTTTC. Residues: CASRNPGLAGPSGANVLTF.

The CDR3 is CASSLYGTGGREIQYF. In nucleotides, the CDR3 is TGTGCCAGCAGCTTATATGGGACAGGGGGGAGGGAAATTCAGTACTTC. The rearrangement links TRBV11-2 to TRBJ2-4, with 11 bases lining up with TRBD1. CDR1 is SGHAT, CDR2 FQNNGV, per germline. Germline trimming cut 2 bases from V and 10 bases from J; bases unmatched to any gene: 10. CDR3 size: 16 residues.

About this clone itself: Other DNA sequences in the sample encode the same CDR3. J is TRBJ1-1 and V is TRBV10-1, with D uncertain. The CDR3 loop spans 12 amino acids. Trimming removed 6 bases from V and 4 bases from J, with 9 bases in between. Looked up from germline, CDR1 is WNHNN and CDR2 is SYGVQD (reference sequence). As DNA, the CDR3 is TGCGCCAGCAGCCGCGGTAGCACTGAAGCTTTCTTT. Its translation is CASSRGSTEAFF.

The gene calls are TRBV5-1 and TRBJ2-1, with D perhaps matching TRBD2 (5 bases). The V end was cut by 0 bases, the J end by 4 bases, with 8 bases between. Germline CDR1 reads SGHRS; CDR2 reads YFSETQ. This CDR3 is 14 amino acids long. The CDR3 here is CASSLGTLYNEQFF. For the CDR3, the DNA is TGCGCCAGCAGCTTGGGGACTCTATACAATGAGCAGTTCTTC.

This clone was counted once. V usage is TRBV4-2 and J usage is TRBJ1-2; tentative D call: TRBD1 (6 bases). CDR3 length equals 17 residues. The V and J ends lost 0 bases and 4 bases respectively, with 18 bases between them. The germline V gene has CDR1 LGHNA and CDR2 YNFKEQ. The chain's CDR3 is CASSQDFGQGPIYGYTF. Written as DNA, the CDR3 is TGTGCCAGCAGCCAAGATTTCGGGCAGGGGCCTATCTATGGCTACACCTTC.

The V gene is TRBV13, the J gene TRBJ2-3, with 8 bases fitting TRBD2. CDR1 is PRHDT and CDR2 is FYEKMQ in the germline V gene (reference sequence). Trimming removed 0 bases from V and 4 bases from J; junction bases left unmatched: 9. The length of the CDR3 is 17 residues. DNA for the CDR3: TGTGCCAGCAGCTTAGGCCACGGGAGGGCCGGATCAGATACGCAGTATTTT. Translating gives CASSLGHGRAGSDTQYF.

V is TRBV19 and J is TRBJ1-5, with D perhaps TRBD1 (6 bases). Trimming took off 6 bases at V and 3 bases at J, with 12 bases between the two ends. This CDR3 contains 14 residues. Germline CDR1 reads LNHDA; CDR2 reads SQIVND (reference sequence). CDR3 DNA: TGTGCCAGTAGGAACAGGGCTAACAATCAGCCCCAGCATTTT. Translating it yields CASRNRANNQPQHF.

The rearrangement links TRBV5-4 to TRBJ1-2, with D unclear. Germline CDR1 is SGHNT and CDR2 is YYREEE (reference sequence). V dropped 0 bases and J dropped 4 bases, with 4 bases sitting between them. The CDR3 totals 12 residues. The CDR3 DNA reads TGTGCCAGCAGCTTGGACATCTATGGCTACACCTTC. Protein product: CASSLDIYGYTF.